This TCR beta chain appears in the sequencing data of a study of T cell responses to AZD1222 COVID-19 vaccine. The V end lost 10 bases, the J end lost 2 bases, and 15 bases lay between the germline ends. The CDR3 is 13 amino acids. In germline, CDR1 is SNHLY, CDR2 FYNNEI. Findings of the study overall: The donors showed a predominance of white British ancestry and of females, with possible underestimation of clonal diversity. The study reported that nearly half of spike-specific TCRs target unmutated variant regions. All repertoire sampling was performed exclusively after the peak T cell response.

Turning to this clone: Its specificity is not known.

Pooled in the analysis were second doses at about 4 or about 12 weeks. Clones were read by immunoSEQ multiplex PCR, and TCRdb kept only the in-frame ones, dropping some. The table has around 99,000 clones, approximately 90% seen once; the top ten hold around 8.6%. This TCR was sampled from an adult who received the AZD1222 COVID-19 vaccine. The rearrangement uses TRBV2 and TRBJ2-7, with D perhaps matching TRBD1 (6 bases). Source: peripheral blood, taken 28 days after the second AZD1222 dose. CDR3 sequence reads: CATQGTGTYEQYF. The CDR3, as DNA: TGTGCCACCCAGGGTACAGGGACCTACGAGCAGTACTTC.